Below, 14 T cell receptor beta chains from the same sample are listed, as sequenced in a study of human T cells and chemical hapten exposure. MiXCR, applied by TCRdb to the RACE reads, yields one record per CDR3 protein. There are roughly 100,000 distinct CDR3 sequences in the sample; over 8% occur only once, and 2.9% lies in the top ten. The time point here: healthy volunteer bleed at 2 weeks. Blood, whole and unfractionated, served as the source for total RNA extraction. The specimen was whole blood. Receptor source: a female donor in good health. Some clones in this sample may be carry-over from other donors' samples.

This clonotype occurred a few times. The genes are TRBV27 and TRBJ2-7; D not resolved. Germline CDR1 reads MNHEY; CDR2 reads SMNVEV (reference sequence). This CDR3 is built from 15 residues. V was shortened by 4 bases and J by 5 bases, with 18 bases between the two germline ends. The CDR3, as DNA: TGTGCCAGCAGTTCCCCCGGTTATGGGCCCCACGAGCAGTACTTC. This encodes CASSSPGYGPHEQYF.

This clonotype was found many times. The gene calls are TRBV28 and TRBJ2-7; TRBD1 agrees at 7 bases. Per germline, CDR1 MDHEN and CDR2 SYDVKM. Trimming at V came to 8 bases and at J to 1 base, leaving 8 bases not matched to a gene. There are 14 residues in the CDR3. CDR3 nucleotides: TGTGCCAGCGGTAGGGACAGTTTTTCCTACGAGCAGTACTTC. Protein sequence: CASGRDSFSYEQYF.

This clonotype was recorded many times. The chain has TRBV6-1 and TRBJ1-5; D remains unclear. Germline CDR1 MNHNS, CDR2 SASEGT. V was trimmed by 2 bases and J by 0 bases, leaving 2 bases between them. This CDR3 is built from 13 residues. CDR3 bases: TGTGCCAGCAGTGAACTTAGCAATCAGCCCCAGCATTTT. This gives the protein CASSELSNQPQHF.

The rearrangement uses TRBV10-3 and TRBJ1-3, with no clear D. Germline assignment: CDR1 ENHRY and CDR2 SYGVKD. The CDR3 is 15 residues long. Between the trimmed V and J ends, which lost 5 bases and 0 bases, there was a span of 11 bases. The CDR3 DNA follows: TGTGCCATCAGTCATGACGGAGGCTCTGGAAACACCATATATTTT. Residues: CAISHDGGSGNTIYF.

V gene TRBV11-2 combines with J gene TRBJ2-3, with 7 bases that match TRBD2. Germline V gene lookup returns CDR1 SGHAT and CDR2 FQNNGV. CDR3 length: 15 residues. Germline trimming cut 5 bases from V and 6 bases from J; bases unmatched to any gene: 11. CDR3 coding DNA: TGTGCCAGCAGCCCCGTACGCGGGAGTAAGGATACGCAGTATTTT. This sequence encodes CASSPVRGSKDTQYF.

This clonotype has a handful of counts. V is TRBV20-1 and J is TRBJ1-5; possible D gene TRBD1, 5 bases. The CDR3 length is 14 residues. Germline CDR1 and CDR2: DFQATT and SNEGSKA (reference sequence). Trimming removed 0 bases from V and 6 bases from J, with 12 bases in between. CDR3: CSARDRGDGQPQHF. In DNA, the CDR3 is TGCAGTGCTAGAGATCGGGGGGATGGTCAGCCCCAGCATTTT.

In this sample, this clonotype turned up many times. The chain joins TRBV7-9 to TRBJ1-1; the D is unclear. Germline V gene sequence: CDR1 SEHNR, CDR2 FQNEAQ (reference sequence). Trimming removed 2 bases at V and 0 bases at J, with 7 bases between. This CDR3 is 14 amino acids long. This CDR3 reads CASSLTGLNTEAFF. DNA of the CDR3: TGTGCCAGCAGCTTAACTGGGTTGAACACTGAAGCTTTCTTT. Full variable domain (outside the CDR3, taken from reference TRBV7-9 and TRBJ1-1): DTGVSQNPRHKITKRGQNVTFRCDPISEHNRLYWYRQTLGQGPEFLTYFQNEAQLEKSRLLSDRFSAERPKGSFSTLEIQRTEQGDSAMYLCASSLTGLNTEAFFGQGTRLTVV.

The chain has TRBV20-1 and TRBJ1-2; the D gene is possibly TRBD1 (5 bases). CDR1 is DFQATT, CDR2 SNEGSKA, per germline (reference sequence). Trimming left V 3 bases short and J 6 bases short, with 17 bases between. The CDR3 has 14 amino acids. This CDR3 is CSASPRGGVNGYTF. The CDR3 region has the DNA TGCAGTGCTAGCCCCCGGGGCGGTGTCAATGGCTACACCTTC.

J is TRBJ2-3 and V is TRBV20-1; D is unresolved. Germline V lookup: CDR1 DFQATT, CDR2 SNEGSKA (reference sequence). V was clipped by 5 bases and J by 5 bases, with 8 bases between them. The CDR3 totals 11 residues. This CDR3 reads CSASDGDTQYF. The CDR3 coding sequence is TGCAGTGCTTCGGACGGAGATACGCAGTATTTT.

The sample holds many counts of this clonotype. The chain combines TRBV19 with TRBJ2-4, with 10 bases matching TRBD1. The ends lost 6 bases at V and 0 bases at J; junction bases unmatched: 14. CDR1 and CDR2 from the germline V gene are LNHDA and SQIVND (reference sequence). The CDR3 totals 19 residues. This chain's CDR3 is CASSISGTGATLAKNIQYF. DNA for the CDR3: TGTGCCAGTAGCATATCCGGGACAGGGGCTACCCTAGCCAAAAACATTCAGTACTTC.

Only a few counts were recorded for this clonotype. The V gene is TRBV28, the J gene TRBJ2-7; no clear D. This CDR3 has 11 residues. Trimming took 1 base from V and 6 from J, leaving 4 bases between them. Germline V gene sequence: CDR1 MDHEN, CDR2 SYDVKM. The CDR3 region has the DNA TGTGCCAGCAGTTTATCCCTCGAGCAGTACTTC. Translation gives CASSLSLEQYF.

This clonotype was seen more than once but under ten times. In DNA, the CDR3 is TGTGCCAGCAGTTCTCCCGCGGGAGGGCTCGTAGATACGCAGTATTTT. Translation: CASSSPAGGLVDTQYF. J is TRBJ2-3 and V is TRBV6-5; 9 bases line up with TRBD2. The germline gives CDR1 MNHEY, CDR2 SVGAGI. Trimming cost V 4 bases and J 5 bases; bases outside gene matches: 10. The CDR3 has 16 amino acids.

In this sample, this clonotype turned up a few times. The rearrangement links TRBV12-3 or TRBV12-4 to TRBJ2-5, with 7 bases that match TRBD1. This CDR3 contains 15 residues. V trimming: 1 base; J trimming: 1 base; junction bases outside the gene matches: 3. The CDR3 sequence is CASSLGQGLQETQYF. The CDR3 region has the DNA TGTGCCAGCAGTTTAGGACAGGGCCTCCAAGAGACCCAGTACTTC.

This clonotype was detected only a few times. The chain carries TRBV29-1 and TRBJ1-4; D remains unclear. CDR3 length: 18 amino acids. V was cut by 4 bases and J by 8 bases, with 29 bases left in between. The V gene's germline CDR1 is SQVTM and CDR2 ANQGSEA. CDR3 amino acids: CSVVGFLGPTDSGEKLFF. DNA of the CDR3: TGCAGCGTTGTTGGGTTCCTGGGCCCGACGGACTCGGGAGAAAAACTGTTTTTT.